Presented here are 32 T cell receptor beta chains from one specimen sequenced in a study of T-cell memory formation after mild COVID-19. TCRdb re-called the 5' RACE reads with MiXCR, one entry per CDR3 protein. The sample carries around 29,000 distinct CDR3 sequences, around 15% recorded once. The material sequenced was PBMCs or a T cell subset sorted from them (not recorded which). The receptors here all came from an adult who had mild COVID-19 (a few samples of this study predate the infection). Cell type and time point are not known.

Judged by abundance, this clonotype is medium-sized. This rearrangement joins TRBV5-1 to TRBJ2-6, with D hard to call. Trimming took 7 bases from V and 4 from J, leaving 9 bases between them. The germline gives CDR1 SGHRS, CDR2 YFSETQ. The length of the CDR3 is 13 residues. CDR3 nucleotide sequence: TGCGCCAGCCGGATTGGGGGGGCCAACGTCCTGACTTTC. This encodes CASRIGGANVLTF.

Ten or more counts support this clonotype. The CDR3 DNA is TGTGCCAGCACCCTAGCGGGGGGGCTAGGAGATACGCAGTATTTT. This sequence encodes CASTLAGGLGDTQYF. This rearrangement joins TRBV7-9 to TRBJ2-3; 12 bases line up with TRBD2. Per germline, CDR1 SEHNR and CDR2 FQNEAQ (reference sequence). This CDR3 has 15 residues. Trimming cost V 7 bases and J 5 bases; bases outside gene matches: 7.

J is TRBJ2-3 and V is TRBV5-4, with TRBD2 identical over 13 bases. Germline lookup yields CDR1 SGHNT and CDR2 YYREEE (reference sequence). The CDR3 consists of 16 residues. The J segment lost 6 bases and the V segment lost 4 bases, leaving 8 bases of the junction unmatched. CDR3 residues: CASSGRLAGGMDTQYF. DNA of the CDR3: TGTGCCAGCAGCGGAAGACTAGCGGGGGGCATGGATACGCAGTATTTT.

This clonotype was seen many times. V usage is TRBV6-5 and J usage is TRBJ2-6, with 7 bases lining up with TRBD1. Germline lookup yields CDR1 MNHEY and CDR2 SVGAGI. There are 15 residues in the CDR3. Trimming at V came to 6 bases and at J to 0 bases, leaving 2 bases not matched to a gene. The CDR3 protein is CASRRDSSGANVLTF. In nucleotides, the CDR3 is TGTGCCAGCAGGAGGGACAGCTCTGGGGCCAACGTCCTGACTTTC.

The sample holds many counts of this clonotype. The V call is TRBV5-1, the J call TRBJ2-7; TRBD1 aligns across 10 bases. The length of the CDR3 is 14 residues. J gave up 6 bases and V 4 bases, and 7 bases lay outside the gene matches. Germline V lookup: CDR1 SGHRS, CDR2 YFSETQ. CDR3 bases: TGCGCCAGCAGCCTGGCGGGACAGGGGTTCGAGCAGTACTTC. It yields the protein CASSLAGQGFEQYF.

This clonotype was observed a handful of times. This rearrangement joins TRBV11-1 to TRBJ2-5, with D uncertain. The CDR3 covers 13 residues. The ends were cut back, 2 bases at V and 3 bases at J, with 7 bases in the middle. Germline V gives CDR1 SGHAT, CDR2 FQDESV (reference sequence). The chain's CDR3 is CASSLWKKETQYF. The CDR3 DNA reads as TGTGCCAGCAGCTTATGGAAAAAAGAGACCCAGTACTTC. The full variable domain, completed using reference TRBV11-1 and TRBJ2-5, is EAEVAQSPRYKITEKSQAVAFWCDPISGHATLYWYRQILGQGPELLVQFQDESVVDDSQLPKDRFSAERLKGVDSTLKIQPAELGDSAMYLCASSLWKKETQYFGPGTRLLVL.

This clonotype was seen only a few times. The rearrangement uses TRBV24-1 and TRBJ1-1; a weak D match, TRBD1 (5 bases). CDR1 is KGHDR, CDR2 SFDVKD, per germline. V was shortened by 4 bases and J by 4 bases, with 9 bases between the two germline ends. This CDR3 region has 13 residues. This chain's CDR3 is CATSDRVSTEAFF. CDR3 coding DNA: TGTGCCACCAGTGACAGGGTGAGCACTGAAGCTTTCTTT.

The V and J genes are TRBV20-1 and TRBJ2-1, with a tentative D call TRBD2 (6 bases). Per the germline V gene, CDR1 is DFQATT and CDR2 is SNEGSKA (reference sequence). V was shortened by 2 bases and J by 8 bases, with 19 bases between the two germline ends. The CDR3 runs to 15 residues. The CDR3: CSARSSGTLGHEQFF. CDR3 sequence (DNA): TGCAGTGCTAGAAGTTCGGGGACTTTGGGTCATGAGCAGTTCTTC.

This clonotype has more than one count but fewer than ten. CDR3 DNA: TGTGCCAGCAGCTCGAGAACCCCAGGCCCAGGACAGTACAACTCCTACGAGCAGTACTTC. Translation gives CASSSRTPGPGQYNSYEQYF. The chain uses TRBV7-9 and TRBJ2-7; D is possibly TRBD1 (6 bases). V lost 4 bases and J 0 bases, leaving 28 bases between the germline ends. The CDR3 sequence is 20 residues long. The germline gives CDR1 SEHNR, CDR2 FQNEAQ (reference sequence).

This clonotype was recorded at least ten times. The rearrangement uses TRBV3-1 and TRBJ2-7; D is unresolved. Between the trimmed V and J ends, which lost 8 bases and 4 bases, there was a span of 9 bases. CDR1 LGHDT and CDR2 YNNKEL come from the germline V gene (reference sequence). This CDR3 comprises 11 residues. DNA for the CDR3: TGTGCCAGCTCGTCCCCATACGAGCAGTACTTC. Its protein is CASSSPYEQYF.

This clonotype rates as medium-sized. The chain recombines TRBV7-3 with TRBJ2-1; TRBD2 aligns across 12 bases. CDR1 is SGHTA, CDR2 FQGTGA, per germline. Germline trimming cut 8 bases from V and 7 bases from J; bases unmatched to any gene: 6. This CDR3 has 14 residues. DNA for the CDR3: TGTGCCAGCGCAGGACTAGCGGGGACGAATGAGCAGTTCTTC. Its protein is CASAGLAGTNEQFF.

This clonotype was recorded many times. The chain recombines TRBV7-2 with TRBJ1-4, with a tentative D call TRBD1 (5 bases). Germline-derived CDR1 and CDR2 are SGHTA and FQGNSA. Deletions cut 5 bases from V and 5 bases from J, with 15 bases between. The CDR3 has 15 amino acids. The CDR3 sequence is CASSLSRQLNEKLFF. The DNA of the CDR3 is TGTGCCAGCAGCCTCTCGAGACAGCTAAATGAAAAACTGTTTTTT.

This clonotype was observed at least ten times. V gene TRBV7-8 combines with J gene TRBJ2-7; D gene unclear. The CDR3 has 13 amino acids. V was pared by 1 base and J by 3 bases, with 7 bases between. CDR1 and CDR2 from the germline V gene are SGHVS and FQNEAQ. The CDR3 coding sequence is TGTGCCAGCAGCTTAGACATAAGCTACGAGCAGTACTTC. The encoded protein is CASSLDISYEQYF.

Ten or more counts support this clonotype. This chain connects TRBV12-3 or TRBV12-4 to TRBJ2-1, with D possibly matching TRBD2 (5 bases). Trimming took off 3 bases at V and 6 bases at J, with 15 bases between the two ends. The CDR3 runs to 15 residues. DNA for the CDR3: TGTGCCAGCAGTTTTAGACTAAACAAGGGCAATGAGCAGTTCTTC. This translates into CASSFRLNKGNEQFF.

This clonotype was observed many times. The chain links TRBV6-1 to TRBJ2-1; 9 bases are shared with TRBD2. The V gene end was trimmed by 1 base and the J gene end by 5 bases; junction bases not matched to a gene: 6. This CDR3 spans 16 amino acids. Germline values: CDR1 MNHNS, CDR2 SASEGT. The CDR3 here is CASSEGPSGGNNEQFF. Here the CDR3 DNA reads TGTGCCAGCAGTGAAGGACCCAGCGGGGGGAACAATGAGCAGTTCTTC.

This clonotype was counted ten times or more. The rearrangement uses TRBV24-1 and TRBJ2-6; no reliable D call. Deletions cut 3 bases from V and 2 bases from J, with 13 bases between. Per the germline V gene, CDR1 is KGHDR and CDR2 is SFDVKD. The CDR3 sequence is 17 residues long. CDR3 DNA: TGTGCCACCAGTGATGCTACCAGCCCTACTGGGGCCAACGTCCTGACTTTC. Translation gives CATSDATSPTGANVLTF.

The sample holds many counts of this clonotype. The rearrangement uses TRBV5-1 and TRBJ1-2; TRBD1 might be the D (5 bases). The germline V gene has CDR1 SGHRS and CDR2 YFSETQ. The CDR3 spans 14 residues. Trimming cost V 4 bases and J 4 bases, with 14 bases left between them. The CDR3, as DNA: TGCGCCAGCAGCCCGAATGCAGGGAGCTATGGCTACACCTTC. Translated, it gives CASSPNAGSYGYTF.

This clonotype was observed many times. This chain links TRBV10-3 with TRBJ2-7, with TRBD2 identical over 8 bases. With 6 bases clipped from V and 0 bases from J, the junction kept 10 bases outside the gene matches. The CDR3 covers 16 residues. The germline V gene encodes CDR1 ENHRY and CDR2 SYGVKD. The CDR3 DNA reads as TGTGCCATCAGGAGCGGGAGCGGGGGCCACTCCTACGAGCAGTACTTC. It yields the protein CAIRSGSGGHSYEQYF.

This clonotype was seen repeatedly, ten times or more. The gene calls are TRBV20-1 and TRBJ2-7; 7 positions agree with TRBD1. V dropped 1 base and J dropped 4; count of bases not matched to a gene: 7. Germline V CDR1 and CDR2: DFQATT, SNEGSKA (reference sequence). The length of the CDR3 is 14 residues. CDR3 in amino acids: CSARGQTGWYEQYF. The CDR3 DNA follows: TGCAGTGCTAGAGGACAGACAGGGTGGTACGAGCAGTACTTC.

The table lists this clonotype with many counts. The rearrangement links TRBV3-1 to TRBJ2-1; D is perhaps TRBD2 (5 bases). Germline V gene sequence: CDR1 LGHDT, CDR2 YNNKEL (reference sequence). The V end lost 5 bases, the J end lost 9 bases, and 20 bases lay between the germline ends. This CDR3 is 15 amino acids long. CDR3 DNA sequence: TGTGCCAGCAGCTTTAAAACGGGGAGAGCTGGTGAGCAGTTCTTC. Translation: CASSFKTGRAGEQFF.

This clonotype was seen a handful of times. The chain carries TRBV7-9 and TRBJ2-1; D is unclear. CDR1 SEHNR and CDR2 FQNEAQ come from the germline V gene (reference sequence). The length of the CDR3 is 14 residues. Trimming took off 4 bases at V and 3 bases at J, with 10 bases between the two ends. The CDR3 loop is CASSSGLHYNEQFF. Here the CDR3 DNA reads TGTGCCAGCAGCTCAGGCCTTCACTACAATGAGCAGTTCTTC.

Many counts were recorded for this clonotype. The chain carries TRBV12-3 or TRBV12-4 and TRBJ2-5, with 9 bases identical to TRBD1. The junction had 8 bases not matched to a gene; V was cut back by 5 bases and J by 7 bases. This CDR3 spans 14 amino acids. CDR3 nucleotides: TGTGCCAGCAGTCCGGGACAGGGTGGGGGGACCCAGTACTTC. Its translation: CASSPGQGGGTQYF.

This clonotype was found many times. The rearrangement uses TRBV7-8 and TRBJ2-1; 7 nucleotides line up with TRBD1. CDR3 length: 15 residues. Trimming removed 6 bases from V and 0 bases from J; junction bases left unmatched: 5. CDR1 is SGHVS and CDR2 is FQNEAQ in the germline V gene. The CDR3 sequence is CASSYRDSSYNEQFF. The CDR3 DNA reads TGTGCCAGCAGTTATCGGGACAGCTCCTACAATGAGCAGTTCTTC.

This sequence joins TRBV27 and TRBJ2-2; D may be TRBD1 (5 bases). With 2 bases removed from V and 2 bases from J, the gap between germline ends came to 9 bases. This CDR3 contains 15 residues. CDR1 is MNHEY and CDR2 is SMNVEV in the germline V gene (reference sequence). This CDR3 is CASSLGQGNTGELFF. In DNA form, the CDR3 reads TGTGCCAGCAGTTTAGGGCAGGGAAACACCGGGGAGCTGTTTTTT.

This clonotype qualifies as medium-sized. The chain employs TRBV7-9 and TRBJ1-5, with 7 nucleotides matching TRBD1. V trimming: 5 bases; J trimming: 9 bases; junction bases outside the gene matches: 10. Looked up from germline, CDR1 is SEHNR and CDR2 is FQNEAQ (reference sequence). The CDR3 consists of 14 residues. DNA of the CDR3: TGTGCCAGCAGCCGGGGTCTTACAGGGGTGCCCCAGCATTTT. Translated: CASSRGLTGVPQHF. The whole variable domain, remainder taken from reference TRBV7-9 and TRBJ1-5, is DTGVSQNPRHKITKRGQNVTFRCDPISEHNRLYWYRQTLGQGPEFLTYFQNEAQLEKSRLLSDRFSAERPKGSFSTLEIQRTEQGDSAMYLCASSRGLTGVPQHFGDGTRLSIL.

In its sample, this clonotype was seen many times. The chain recombines TRBV7-9 with TRBJ2-1, with TRBD2 matching 7 bases. V trimming: 5 bases; J trimming: 13 bases; junction bases outside the gene matches: 17. Looked up from germline, CDR1 is SEHNR and CDR2 is FQNEAQ (reference sequence). The CDR3 extends over 15 amino acids. CDR3 amino acids: CASSTRNPSGGPQFF. The CDR3 coding sequence is TGTGCCAGCAGCACCCGGAACCCTAGCGGAGGACCCCAGTTCTTC.

Many counts were recorded for this clonotype. The V gene is TRBV7-2, the J gene TRBJ2-7; 9 bases fit TRBD2. Losses at the gene ends were 6 bases for V and 10 bases for J; bases not matched to a gene: 10. This CDR3 is built from 13 residues. The germline V gene has CDR1 SGHTA and CDR2 FQGNSA. CDR3 sequence: CASRRDGGGEQYF. CDR3 sequence (DNA): TGTGCCAGCAGACGGGACGGCGGGGGGGAACAGTACTTC.

This clonotype has at least ten counts. The chain has TRBV15 and TRBJ1-2; 12 nucleotides align to TRBD1. The CDR3 is 14 amino acids. Germline V CDR1 and CDR2: LNHNV, YYDKDF (reference sequence). V dropped 4 bases and J dropped 7; count of bases not matched to a gene: 4. The chain's CDR3 is CATSTGTGGFGYTF. The CDR3 DNA follows: TGTGCCACCAGCACCGGGACAGGGGGCTTTGGCTACACCTTC.

Many counts were recorded for this clonotype. This chain joins TRBV5-1 and TRBJ2-4; 14 nucleotides match TRBD2. This CDR3 region has 20 residues. Losses at the gene ends were 4 bases for V and 1 base for J; bases not matched to a gene: 13. Germline assignment: CDR1 SGHRS and CDR2 YFSETQ. The CDR3 coding sequence is TGCGCCAGCAGCGCATACCCGGGACTAGCGGGAGTCCTGGCCAAAAACATTCAGTACTTC. Translation gives CASSAYPGLAGVLAKNIQYF.

At least ten counts were recorded for this clonotype. The chain links TRBV11-3 to TRBJ2-7; TRBD1 matches 9 bases. Germline assignment: CDR1 SGHNT and CDR2 YENEEA. The CDR3 is made up of 14 amino acids. V gave up 4 bases and J gave up 3 bases; unmatched junction bases: 4. CDR3 nucleotide sequence: TGTGCCAGCAGCTCGACAGGGGGGCGCTACGAGCAGTACTTC. Translation: CASSSTGGRYEQYF.

V is TRBV4-2 and J is TRBJ1-1; possibly TRBD1 for D (5 bases). Trimming left V 0 bases short and J 10 bases short, with 15 bases between. Looked up from germline, CDR1 is LGHNA and CDR2 is YNFKEQ. CDR3 length equals 14 residues. The CDR3 DNA is TGTGCCAGCAGCCAAGACCGTAGCACAGGTCGAGCTTTCTTT. Translation: CASSQDRSTGRAFF.

This clonotype occurred many times. The CDR3 nucleotides are TGTGCCAGCAGCGGTAGCGGGAGGGCCGACTACGAGCAGTACTTC. It is translated as CASSGSGRADYEQYF. The chain carries TRBV9 and TRBJ2-7, with 11 bases identical to TRBD2. CDR3 length equals 15 residues. Germline values: CDR1 SGDLS, CDR2 YYNGEE. After removal of 3 bases from V and 3 bases from J, the junction contained 5 bases not matched to a gene. Full variable domain (missing parts from reference TRBV9 and TRBJ2-7): DSGVTQTPKHLITATGQRVTLRCSPRSGDLSVYWYQQSLDQGLQFLIQYYNGEERAKGNILERFSAQQFPDLHSELNLSSLELGDSALYFCASSGSGRADYEQYFGPGTRLTVT.